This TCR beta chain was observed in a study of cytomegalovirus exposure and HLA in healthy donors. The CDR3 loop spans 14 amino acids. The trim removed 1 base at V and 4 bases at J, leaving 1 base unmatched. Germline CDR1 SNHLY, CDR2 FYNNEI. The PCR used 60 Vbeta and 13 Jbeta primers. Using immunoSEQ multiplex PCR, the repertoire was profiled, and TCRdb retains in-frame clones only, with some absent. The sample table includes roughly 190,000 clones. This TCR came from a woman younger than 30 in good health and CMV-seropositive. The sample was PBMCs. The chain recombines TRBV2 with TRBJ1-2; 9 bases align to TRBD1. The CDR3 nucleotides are TGTGCCAGCAGTGAAGAGGGACAGGGCTATGGCTACACCTTC. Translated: CASSEEGQGYGYTF. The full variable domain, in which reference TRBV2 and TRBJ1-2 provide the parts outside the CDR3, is EPEVTQTPSHQVTQMGQEVILRCVPISNHLYFYWYRQILGQKVEFLVSFYNNEISEKSEIFDDQFSVERPDGSNFTLKIRSTKLEDSAMYFCASSEEGQGYGYTFGSGTRLTVV.